This T cell receptor (beta chain) was sequenced during a study of monozygotic twins with cystic fibrosis (dated by TCRdb to the early 2020s). Background for the entire study: About 3 micrograms of fragmented DNA went through approximately 15 PCR cycles to produce barcoded libraries. To gauge how much genetics shapes V and J gene usage, the researchers compared TCR beta repertoires both within and across 16 monozygotic twin pairs who have cystic fibrosis. Twins were ranked among approximately 1,100 cohort participants for weight-for-height and FEVPerc (FEV1 disease centile) on the day of blood sampling. The cohort included ten female and six male twin pairs, mostly children and adolescents, aged about 2.0 to 40 years with a median of 9.1 years. Data for three of the twin pairs had previously been reported in another context. Here is what the overall study found, with its caveats: Simpson clonality tended to be low (median roughly 0.0098), which suggests a naive-dominated repertoire, although clonality was higher in the most severely affected patients. V gene usage was most similar to the co-twin for 13 of 16 pairs, and J usage for 8 of 16 pairs, suggesting genetic constraints. Sharing of nucleotide-identical clonotypes was significantly greater within monozygotic CF twin pairs than between unrelated CF individuals (P = 0.000026, Mann-Whitney). The cohort was small, and no association was found between shared CDR3 numbers and age, concordance or disease severity.

A note on this clone: Its recognized antigen is unknown. Base qualities are missing; no much larger clone stands one base away.

The twin pairs came from the European Cystic Fibrosis Twin and Sibling Study Cohort, a cohort that recruited patients from 170 or so CF clinics across 14 European countries. Zygosity and CFTR genotype were verified in-house, and zygosity was tested by multiplex PCR of nine short tandem repeat loci. Each twin gave a peripheral blood sample, and clinical parameters were documented on that same day of blood sampling. Genomic DNA was isolated from peripheral blood cells with phenol/chloroform and kept in TE buffer at 4 degrees C. The CDR3 numbers 16 residues from cysteine through phenylalanine. The retained sequence is limited to the CDR3, 48 bases, with the frame set at the first base. The junction carries 9 bases between V and J, which are trimmed by 3 bases and 0 bases respectively. Following the manufacturer's instructions, TCR beta CDR3 regions were amplified by multiplex PCR with the immunoSEQ immune profiling system. Sequencing was performed on an Illumina NextSeq system. The study's processing was this. The immunoSEQ Analyzer platform handled processing of the sequence data, and clonality was calculated by taking the square root of Simpson's index of productive rearrangements. V and J usage similarity was measured by Jensen-Shannon distance, and CDR3 generation probabilities were computed with OLGA. Shared CDR3 sequences were searched in the immuneACCESS database (August 2020) and in VDJdb (December 2020). Sourced from immuneACCESS, this table was stored by TCRdb with only in-frame sequences that have V and J called. A share of the clones is absent; for the studies checked, an unresolved V gene accounts for under half, and the remainder has no known explanation. That table furnishes V, J and clone size, whereas the DNA furnished D and trimming. A total of under 10,000 clones appear in this sample, 98% to 99% of them only once. The ten biggest clones cover about 0.25% of the sample.

The V and J segments used are TRBV23-1 and TRBJ2-6, with TRBD1 as a weak D call on 5 bases. TRBV23-1 qualifies as an ORF whose function is uncertain. This receptor was obtained from a girl aged 2-10 years with cystic fibrosis. Input material: blood. Here the CDR3 is given as CASSQPGFSGANVLTF. The base sequence is TGCGCCAGCAGTCAGCCAGGGTTCTCTGGGGCCAACGTCCTGACTTTC.